These 15 T cell receptor beta chains originate from one sample sequenced in a study of post-analysis software for immune sequencing data. These receptors' targets are unknown. Unique molecular identifiers were built into the TCR beta cDNA libraries. TCRdb itself ran the PCR reads through MiXCR, one entry per CDR3 protein. The table lists 380,000 or so distinct CDR3 sequences, about a third of them singletons, with around an eighth in the top ten. Study-wide results and limits: Roughly five TRBV segments were more frequent in patients than controls; TRBV5-6, TRBV5-1 and TRBV20-1 belonged to this group.

The sample taken for sequencing was blood. These receptors were taken from a girl aged 10-17 years with multiple sclerosis.

The chain links TRBV29-1 to TRBJ2-1; no clear D gene. This CDR3 has 12 amino acids. V was pared by 6 bases and J by 2 bases, with 8 bases between. CDR1 SQVTM and CDR2 ANQGSEA come from the germline V gene. CDR3 region: CSVGSPYNEQFF. In DNA form, the CDR3 reads TGCAGCGTAGGTAGCCCCTACAATGAGCAGTTCTTC.

This clonotype was found many times. V is TRBV12-3 or TRBV12-4 and J is TRBJ1-2; D is ambiguous. The CDR3 runs to 13 residues. Trimming stripped 2 bases from V and 4 bases from J, with 8 bases between. CDR3 nucleotide sequence: TGTGCCAGCAGTTTACCACTCTCCTATGGCTACACCTTC. Translation gives CASSLPLSYGYTF.

V and J are TRBV5-1 and TRBJ2-1, with 11 bases matching TRBD2. The germline CDR1 and CDR2 sequences are SGHRS and YFSETQ. The ends lost 4 bases at V and 6 bases at J; junction bases unmatched: 6. This CDR3 is 15 amino acids long. The CDR3 loop reads CASSRLAGGFNEQFF. CDR3 DNA: TGCGCCAGCAGCCGTTTAGCGGGGGGGTTCAATGAGCAGTTCTTC.

Only a few counts were recorded for this clonotype. The rearrangement links TRBV28 to TRBJ2-5, with TRBD1 matching 8 bases. The CDR3 sequence is 13 residues long. Trimming took 6 bases from V and 5 from J; bases not matched to a gene: 5. Per germline, CDR1 MDHEN and CDR2 SYDVKM. CDR3 amino acids: CASSRDRWETQYF. In DNA form, the CDR3 reads TGTGCCAGCAGCCGGGACAGGTGGGAGACCCAGTACTTC.

This chain links TRBV27 with TRBJ1-2; a weak D match, TRBD1 (5 bases). In germline, CDR1 is MNHEY, CDR2 SMNVEV (reference sequence). CDR3 length equals 16 residues. V lost 5 bases and J lost 2, with 18 bases in between. CDR3 residues: CASSLTMGLENYGYTF. CDR3 nucleotides: TGTGCCAGCAGTCTCACCATGGGGCTTGAAAACTATGGCTACACCTTC.

This chain connects TRBV11-3 to TRBJ2-7; maybe TRBD2 (6 bases). V shed 7 bases and J shed 2 bases, with 15 bases lying between them. This CDR3 contains 14 residues. Germline loops: CDR1 SGHNT, CDR2 YENEEA. This chain's CDR3 is CASNPRGRAYEQYF. The CDR3 nucleotides are TGTGCCAGCAACCCGCGGGGTAGGGCCTACGAGCAGTACTTC.

The V gene is TRBV4-1, the J gene TRBJ2-1; the match to TRBD2 covers 8 bases. This CDR3 has 20 amino acids. Per germline, CDR1 MGHRA and CDR2 YSYEKL. V shed 2 bases, J shed 3 bases, and the junction held 18 bases outside the gene matches. The CDR3 loop reads CASSQSAGGWRGDFYNEQFF. In nucleotides, the CDR3 is TGCGCCAGCAGCCAATCCGCCGGTGGGTGGCGGGGGGACTTCTACAATGAGCAGTTCTTC.

The chain links TRBV27 to TRBJ2-5; 7 bases are a match to TRBD1. Germline CDR1 reads MNHEY; CDR2 reads SMNVEV (reference sequence). CDR3 length equals 13 residues. With V trimmed by 0 bases and J by 9 bases, 4 bases remained unmatched. The CDR3 nucleotides are TGTGCCAGCAGTTTATCTGCGCAGGGGGCCCAGTACTTC. This gives the protein CASSLSAQGAQYF.

This rearrangement joins TRBV7-9 to TRBJ2-2; 11 bases line up with TRBD2. The V gene end was trimmed by 1 base and the J gene end by 4 bases; junction bases not matched to a gene: 2. Per the germline V gene, CDR1 is SEHNR and CDR2 is FQNEAQ (reference sequence). The CDR3 consists of 16 residues. The CDR3 coding sequence is TGTGCCAGCAGCTTAGGACTAGCGGGGCCCACCGGGGAGCTGTTTTTT. Translated, it gives CASSLGLAGPTGELFF. The full variable domain, with the rest looked up from reference TRBV7-9 and TRBJ2-2, is DTGVSQNPRHKITKRGQNVTFRCDPISEHNRLYWYRQTLGQGPEFLTYFQNEAQLEKSRLLSDRFSAERPKGSFSTLEIQRTEQGDSAMYLCASSLGLAGPTGELFFGEGSRLTVL.

V gene TRBV12-3 or TRBV12-4 combines with J gene TRBJ2-7, with D perhaps TRBD2 (5 bases). The CDR3 extends over 12 amino acids. Between the trimmed V and J ends, which lost 3 bases and 6 bases, there was a span of 9 bases. The CDR3 is CASSFVAGEQYF. The CDR3 DNA is TGTGCCAGCAGTTTCGTCGCGGGCGAGCAGTACTTC.

V usage is TRBV12-3 or TRBV12-4 and J usage is TRBJ2-3; possibly TRBD2 for D (5 bases). V was shortened by 7 bases and J by 7 bases, with 15 bases between the two germline ends. The CDR3 runs 13 residues. The CDR3 DNA is TGTGCCAGCACCTCGAGGACGGGATATACGCAGTATTTT. Protein: CASTSRTGYTQYF.

This chain connects TRBV18 to TRBJ1-4, with TRBD1 identical over 7 bases. The germline CDR1 and CDR2 sequences are KGHSH and LQKENI. The CDR3 has 15 amino acids. With V trimmed by 3 bases and J by 8 bases, 9 bases remained unmatched. The CDR3 sequence: CASSPYRGEEEKLFF. CDR3 bases: TGTGCCAGCTCACCCTACAGGGGAGAAGAAGAAAAACTGTTTTTT.

J is TRBJ2-7 and V is TRBV12-3 or TRBV12-4; D is ambiguous. The CDR3 consists of 12 residues. V dropped 5 bases and J dropped 2 bases, with 7 bases sitting between them. Here the CDR3 reads CASSTPAYEQYF. The CDR3 bases are TGTGCCAGCAGTACTCCGGCCTACGAGCAGTACTTC.

A single count supports this clonotype. One junction end disagrees with the germline gene, perhaps due to a read error. This chain uses TRBV20-1 with TRBJ1-6; D is undetermined. The CDR3 spans 16 residues. Germline V gene sequence: CDR1 DFQATT, CDR2 SNEGSKA (reference sequence). The CDR3 sequence is CSAPTVQSSYNPPLHF. The CDR3, as DNA: TGCAGTGCCCCGACCGTCCAGAGCTCCTATAATCCACCCCTCCACTTT.

As concerns this clonotype: One end of the junction varies from germline; a read error may be responsible. This sequence joins TRBV7-7 and TRBJ2-1; D is ambiguous. The CDR3 is 15 amino acids. The germline CDR1 and CDR2 sequences are SSHAT and FNYEAQ (reference sequence). CDR3 coding DNA: TGTGCTAGCAGCCCCCCTGGGCTGCGGAACAATGAGCAGTTCTTC. Amino acids: CASSPPGLRNNEQFF.